These T cell receptor beta chains were read from a single sample in a study of response to subunit inactivated influenza vaccine. TCRdb reprocessed the RT-PCR reads via MiXCR and lists one record per CDR3 protein. The table includes 300,000 to 350,000 distinct CDR3 sequences, 20% to 25% detected once. Material: PBMCs from blood, obtained less than 22 months after vaccination. These receptors were taken from a man between 50 and 70 years old who received an inactivated influenza vaccine. CDR3s include the opening cysteine and the closing phenylalanine or tryptophan. The D gene is left open where the match is weak. Expanded clones are given a class, and other clones once, few, many or no size at all.

TRBJ2-6 - few TRBV11-1 CASSLGYALLTSGANVLTF TGTGCCAGCAGCTTGGGTTACGCATTACTAACCTCTGGGGCCAACGTCCTGACTTTC
TRBJ2-5 TRBD1 - TRBV7-3 CASSRDRGPQETQYF TGTGCCAGCAGCCGCGACAGGGGGCCTCAAGAGACCCAGTACTTC
TRBJ1-6 - once TRBV30 CAWSGGYSLHF TGTGCCTGGAGTGGGGGCTATTCCCTCCACTTT
TRBJ2-1 TRBD2 - TRBV7-2 CASSLMGGRILEQFF TGTGCCAGCAGCTTAATGGGCGGGAGGATCTTGGAGCAGTTCTTC
TRBJ2-1 TRBD2 many TRBV4-3 CASSQEAGGLHEQFF TGCGCCAGCAGCCAAGAAGCGGGGGGGCTGCATGAGCAGTTCTTC
TRBJ2-1 - - TRBV7-9 CASSLGADNEQFF TGTGCCAGCAGCTTAGGTGCAGACAATGAGCAGTTCTTC
TRBJ2-2 - - TRBV12-3/TRBV12-4 CASSSSLGELFF TGTGCCAGCAGTTCCTCGTTGGGGGAGCTGTTTTTT
TRBJ2-7 TRBD2 - TRBV29-1 CSVESLAGGKPYEQYF TGCAGCGTTGAATCGCTAGCGGGAGGGAAGCCCTACGAGCAGTACTTC
TRBJ1-6 - - TRBV4-1 CASRDFPSTGSPLHF TGCGCCAGCAGGGACTTCCCTTCTACCGGTTCACCCCTCCACTTT
TRBJ1-4 TRBD1 many TRBV19 CASRGQGREKLFF TGTGCCAGTAGGGGACAGGGCCGTGAAAAACTGTTTTTT
TRBJ2-4 - - TRBV20-1 CSARDLRAAGKNIQYF TGCAGTGCTAGAGATCTGAGGGCTGCGGGGAAAAACATTCAGTACTTC
TRBJ1-4 - many TRBV12-3/TRBV12-4 CASSPGTEKLFF TGTGCCAGCAGTCCTGGGACCGAAAAACTGTTTTTT
TRBJ2-1 - many TRBV6-6 CASSRGLYNEQFF TGTGCCAGCAGTAGGGGACTCTACAATGAGCAGTTCTTC
TRBJ1-2 - many TRBV2 CASSGEYGYTF TGTGCCAGCAGTGGGGAATATGGCTACACCTTC
TRBJ2-1 - - TRBV29-1 CSSERTHTNNEQFF TGCAGCTCGGAGCGCACGCACACGAACAATGAGCAGTTCTTC
TRBJ1-5 - - TRBV12-3/TRBV12-4 CASTSRADSNQPQHF TGTGCCAGCACCAGCCGGGCAGATAGCAATCAGCCCCAGCATTTT
TRBJ1-1 - few TRBV12-3/TRBV12-4 CASTKDSGRFTEAFF TGTGCCAGCACTAAGGACAGCGGGAGATTCACTGAAGCTTTCTTT
TRBJ1-2 - - TRBV29-1 CSVVIGIGYTF TGCAGCGTTGTGATAGGGATTGGCTACACCTTC
TRBJ2-5 - - TRBV12-3/TRBV12-4 CASSLHEMTQYF TGTGCCAGCAGTCTCCACGAGATGACCCAGTACTTC
TRBJ2-7 TRBD1 few TRBV7-2 CASSLRQGLSYEQYF TGTGCCAGCAGCTTACGACAGGGTTTATCCTACGAGCAGTACTTC
TRBJ1-5 - many TRBV28 CASSFVANGNQPQHF TGTGCCAGCAGTTTTGTTGCCAACGGCAATCAGCCCCAGCATTTT
TRBJ1-4 TRBD1 - TRBV12-3/TRBV12-4 CASRGAGTGGEKLFF TGTGCCAGCAGGGGGGCCGGGACAGGGGGTGAAAAACTGTTTTTT
TRBJ2-1 - few TRBV6-2/TRBV6-3 CASSPTIGDYNEQFF TGTGCCAGCAGTCCCACTATCGGAGACTACAATGAGCAGTTCTTC
TRBJ2-7 - - TRBV10-3 CAISGGGEQYF TGTGCCATCAGTGGGGGTGGTGAGCAGTACTTC
TRBJ1-1 TRBD1 - TRBV12-3/TRBV12-4 CASSLSGQLNTEAFF TGTGCCAGCAGTTTATCGGGACAGCTGAACACTGAAGCTTTCTTT
TRBJ1-4 - - TRBV5-1 CASSLGWATTNEKLFF TGCGCCAGCAGCTTGGGCTGGGCCACAACTAATGAAAAACTGTTTTTT
TRBJ2-1 - - TRBV6-2/TRBV6-3 CASSLAAVPTVQFF TGTGCCAGCAGCCTCGCAGCGGTACCTACTGTGCAGTTCTTC
TRBJ2-1 TRBD2 - TRBV7-2 CASSSRLAGGPYNEQFF TGTGCCAGCAGCTCCAGACTAGCGGGGGGGCCCTACAATGAGCAGTTCTTC
TRBJ2-2 - - TRBV29-1 CSAGSGHNTGELFF TGCAGCGCCGGTTCCGGACATAACACCGGGGAGCTGTTTTTT
TRBJ1-3 - few TRBV11-2 CASRHPGRASGNTIYF TGTGCCAGCAGACACCCGGGCAGGGCCTCTGGAAACACCATATATTTT
TRBJ2-3 - - TRBV28 CASSLVSAGPSTDTQYF TGTGCCAGCAGTTTAGTGTCAGCGGGCCCTAGCACAGATACGCAGTATTTT
TRBJ2-7 TRBD1 once TRBV18 CASSPFGTGTGEQYF TGTGCCAGCTCACCATTCGGGACAGGGACAGGGGAGCAGTACTTC
TRBJ1-1 TRBD1 many TRBV10-3 CAISESGQMNTEAFF TGTGCCATCAGTGAATCGGGACAGATGAACACTGAAGCTTTCTTT
TRBJ1-2 TRBD1 few TRBV11-2 CASSYGQALYGYTF TGTGCCAGCAGCTACGGACAGGCACTCTATGGCTACACCTTC
TRBJ2-3 TRBD2 few TRBV5-1 CASSHSGSSDTQYF TGCGCCAGCAGCCATAGCGGGAGTTCAGATACGCAGTATTTT
TRBJ2-1 - few TRBV7-2 CASYSGQDSYNEQFF TGTGCCAGCTATTCAGGGCAGGACTCCTACAATGAGCAGTTCTTC
TRBJ2-3 - few TRBV29-1 CSVSSGQGADTQYF TGCAGCGTTTCTAGCGGACAGGGCGCAGATACGCAGTATTTT
TRBJ2-1 - - TRBV20-1 CSAPPRGTNEQFF TGCAGTGCCCCTCCGCGGGGAACCAATGAGCAGTTCTTC
TRBJ1-5 - - TRBV29-1 CSASRDQTQPQHF TGCAGCGCCTCCAGGGATCAGACTCAGCCCCAGCATTTT
TRBJ1-1 - few TRBV4-1 CASSQLGLNTEAFF TGCGCCAGCAGCCAATTGGGACTAAACACTGAAGCTTTCTTT
TRBJ1-2 TRBD1 - TRBV6-5 CASSFRDRGSYGYTF TGTGCCAGCAGTTTCCGGGACAGGGGGTCCTATGGCTACACCTTC
TRBJ1-4 - few TRBV5-5 CASSFLTETTNEKLFF TGTGCCAGCAGTTTCCTAACCGAGACAACTAATGAAAAACTGTTTTTT
TRBJ1-5 TRBD1 few TRBV11-2 CASSSAPYRGRGNQPQHF TGTGCCAGCAGCTCGGCCCCATACAGGGGGCGAGGGAATCAGCCCCAGCATTTT
TRBJ1-6 - - TRBV5-1 CASSPGAENSPLHF TGCGCCAGTTCACCGGGGGCGGAAAATTCACCCCTCCACTTT
TRBJ1-2 - - TRBV4-1 CASSQEGGVGGYTF TGCGCCAGCAGCCAAGAGGGCGGGGTCGGCGGCTACACCTTC
TRBJ2-1 - - TRBV12-3/TRBV12-4 CASSRLMEGHNEQFF TGTGCCAGCAGCCGCCTCATGGAGGGACACAATGAGCAGTTCTTC
TRBJ2-7 - few TRBV15 CATSRGSRQGSPYEQYF TGTGCCACCAGCAGAGGTTCCAGGCAGGGGAGTCCCTACGAGCAGTACTTC
TRBJ2-3 - - TRBV5-6 CASSLIASTDTQYF TGTGCCAGCAGCTTGATTGCGAGCACAGATACGCAGTATTTT
TRBJ1-1 - - TRBV20-1 CSARGGAGNTEAFF TGCAGTGCTAGAGGGGGGGCTGGGAACACTGAAGCTTTCTTT
TRBJ1-5 TRBD1 many TRBV4-3 CASSQDYNRGQPQHF TGCGCCAGCAGCCAAGATTACAACAGGGGACAGCCCCAGCATTTT
TRBJ1-6 - few TRBV20-1 CSAYRAEGVYNSPLHF TGCAGTGCTTACAGGGCCGAGGGCGTCTATAATTCACCCCTCCACTTT